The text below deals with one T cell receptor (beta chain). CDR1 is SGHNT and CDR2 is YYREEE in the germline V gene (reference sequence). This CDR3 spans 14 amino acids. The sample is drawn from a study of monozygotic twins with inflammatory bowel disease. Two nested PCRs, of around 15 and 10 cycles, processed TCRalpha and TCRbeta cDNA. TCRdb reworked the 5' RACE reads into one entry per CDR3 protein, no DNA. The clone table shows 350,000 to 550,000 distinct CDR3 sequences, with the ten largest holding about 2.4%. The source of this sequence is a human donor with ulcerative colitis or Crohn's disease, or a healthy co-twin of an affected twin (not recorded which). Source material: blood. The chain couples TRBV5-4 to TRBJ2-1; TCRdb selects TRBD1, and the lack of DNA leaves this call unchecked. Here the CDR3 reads CASAGGGGANEQFF.